A single sample is the source of the 11 T cell receptor beta chains below, sequenced in a study of T cell responses to AZD1222 COVID-19 vaccine. Using immunoSEQ multiplex PCR, the repertoire was profiled, and TCRdb retains in-frame clones only, with some absent. This sample carries approximately 200,000 clones, approximately 93% of them seen once, and the ten largest clones take around 1%. The material sequenced was peripheral blood, taken 28 days after the second AZD1222 dose. The receptor source for this set is an adult who received the AZD1222 COVID-19 vaccine.

This clone was seen only once. V is TRBV3-1 (or the pseudogene TRBV3-2) and J is TRBJ2-5; 8 positions agree with TRBD2. V trimming: 0 bases; J trimming: 14 bases; junction bases outside the gene matches: 11. The CDR3 consists of 14 residues. Germline V lookup: CDR1 LGHDT, CDR2 YNNKEL (reference sequence). The CDR3 loop is CASSQDSTGTRVYF. As DNA, the CDR3 is TGTGCCAGCAGCCAAGATTCGACCGGGACTAGGGTCTACTTC.

The chain carries TRBV2 and TRBJ2-7; 7 bases fit TRBD2. The CDR3 loop spans 14 amino acids. The V gene's germline CDR1 is SNHLY and CDR2 FYNNEI. V was clipped by 6 bases and J by 1 base; unmatched bases: 6. The CDR3 spells CASSSGLESYEQYF. The CDR3 nucleotides are TGTGCCAGCAGCTCTGGACTAGAGTCCTACGAGCAGTACTTC.

This chain joins TRBV5-1 and TRBJ1-1; TRBD1 matches 9 bases. J was trimmed by 4 bases and V by 1 base; bases with no gene match: 2. CDR3 size: 14 residues. The V gene's germline CDR1 is SGHRS and CDR2 YFSETQ. The CDR3 sequence: CASSLRTGVTEAFF. The CDR3 DNA sequence: TGCGCCAGCAGCTTGCGGACAGGGGTCACTGAAGCTTTCTTT.

The chain is built from TRBV9 and TRBJ1-2; D possibly corresponds to TRBD1 (5 bases). This CDR3 has 14 residues. Trimming took off 4 bases at V and 6 bases at J, with 16 bases between the two ends. The V gene's germline CDR1 is SGDLS and CDR2 YYNGEE. In nucleotides, the CDR3 is TGTGCCAGCAGCATAACTCCGGGACGTAATGGCTACACCTTC. Residues: CASSITPGRNGYTF.

The gene calls are TRBV11-1 and TRBJ1-1; no clear D gene. The CDR3 totals 13 residues. Germline assignment: CDR1 SGHAT and CDR2 FQDESV (reference sequence). The V and J ends lost 5 bases and 0 bases respectively, with 7 bases between them. Here the CDR3 DNA reads TGTGCCAGCAGCAGGGCCTTGAACACTGAAGCTTTCTTT. Protein product: CASSRALNTEAFF.

This clone was recorded once. The chain has TRBV11-1 and TRBJ2-7; D possibly uses TRBD1 or TRBD2 (5 bases each). Trimming took off 5 bases at V and 2 bases at J, with 16 bases between the two ends. The CDR3 is made up of 15 amino acids. CDR1 and CDR2 (germline): SGHAT, FQDESV (reference sequence). The CDR3 loop is CASSRGENTAYEQYF. The CDR3 DNA follows: TGTGCCAGCAGCCGAGGGGAGAACACTGCCTACGAGCAGTACTTC.

J is TRBJ2-1 and V is TRBV27, with D perhaps TRBD1 (7 bases). Germline CDR1 is MNHEY and CDR2 is SMNVEV (reference sequence). V was clipped by 6 bases and J by 3 bases, with 21 bases between them. The CDR3 length is 17 residues. The CDR3 DNA sequence: TGTGCCAGCAGACCCCCTGGGGGGACAGAATACTACAATGAGCAGTTCTTC. It codes for CASRPPGGTEYYNEQFF.

This rearrangement joins TRBV4-2 to TRBJ1-2; D is ambiguous. CDR3 length equals 13 residues. The germline gives CDR1 LGHNA, CDR2 YNFKEQ. Trimming left V 2 bases short and J 1 base short, with 5 bases between. The CDR3 sequence is CASSQSFNYGYTF. CDR3 coding DNA: TGTGCCAGCAGCCAATCTTTTAACTATGGCTACACCTTC.

The V gene is TRBV7-9, the J gene TRBJ1-5, with TRBD1 matching over 9 bases. There are 16 residues in the CDR3. With V trimmed by 4 bases and J by 4 bases, 8 bases remained unmatched. Germline V gene sequence: CDR1 SEHNR, CDR2 FQNEAQ (reference sequence). The CDR3, as DNA: TGTGCCAGCAGCTGGGGGACAGGGTCAAGAAATCAGCCCCAGCATTTT. It is translated as CASSWGTGSRNQPQHF.

In this sample, this clone turned up a few times. The chain employs TRBV25-1 and TRBJ1-6; D gene uncertain. Germline V CDR1 and CDR2: MGHDK, SYGVNS. Trimming stripped 2 bases from V and 7 bases from J, with 9 bases between. The CDR3 length is 14 residues. This CDR3 is CASSELAGNSPLHF. The CDR3 bases are TGTGCCAGCAGTGAACTGGCTGGGAATTCACCCCTCCACTTT.

This clone has a single count. The chain has TRBV15 and TRBJ1-5, with 8 bases lining up with TRBD1. This CDR3 is 15 amino acids long. Germline trimming cut 4 bases from V and 0 bases from J; bases unmatched to any gene: 2. Germline loops: CDR1 LNHNV, CDR2 YYDKDF (reference sequence). This chain's CDR3 is CATSTGQVSNQPQHF. DNA for the CDR3: TGTGCCACCAGCACGGGACAGGTTAGCAATCAGCCCCAGCATTTT.